This T cell receptor beta chain was recorded in a study of blood T cells in healthy people across ages. The CDR3 runs 16 residues. V lost 11 bases, J lost 3 bases, and 13 bases stayed unmatched. This clonotype occurred a few times. The donors, healthy Caucasians from Russia, were aged about 6 to 95. The use of a sample-barcoded 5' primer and a J-beta primer mix characterized a second PCR of about 7 to 12 cycles. TCRdb re-derived calls from the 5' RACE reads in MiXCR, one entry per CDR3 protein. Of more than 500,000 distinct CDR3 sequences in the sample, 27% are singletons; the top ten hold 18%. The chain is built from TRBV12-3 or TRBV12-4 and TRBJ1-3; 10 bases align to TRBD1. The sequencing sample was made of blood. This sequence originates from a woman aged 70-85 years in good health. For the CDR3, the DNA is TGTGCCTGCACTATATGGACAGGGGGAGATGGAAACACCATATATTTT. It is translated as CACTIWTGGDGNTIYF.